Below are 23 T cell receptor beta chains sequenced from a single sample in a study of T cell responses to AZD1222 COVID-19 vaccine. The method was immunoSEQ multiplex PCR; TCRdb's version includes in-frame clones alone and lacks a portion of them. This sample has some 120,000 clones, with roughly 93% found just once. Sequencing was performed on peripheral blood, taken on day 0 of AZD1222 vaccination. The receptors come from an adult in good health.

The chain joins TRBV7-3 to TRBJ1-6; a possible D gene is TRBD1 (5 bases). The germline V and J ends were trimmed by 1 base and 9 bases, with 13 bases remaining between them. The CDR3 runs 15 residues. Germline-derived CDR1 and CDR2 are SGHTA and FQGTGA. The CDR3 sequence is CASSLMAARGSPLHF. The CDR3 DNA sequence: TGTGCCAGCAGCTTAATGGCGGCTAGGGGTTCACCCCTCCACTTT. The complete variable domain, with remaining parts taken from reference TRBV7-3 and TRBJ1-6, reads GAGVSQTPSNKVTEKGKYVELRCDPISGHTALYWYRQSLGQGPEFLIYFQGTGAADDSGLPNDRFFAVRPEGSVSTLKIQRTERGDSAVYLCASSLMAARGSPLHFGNGTRLTVT.

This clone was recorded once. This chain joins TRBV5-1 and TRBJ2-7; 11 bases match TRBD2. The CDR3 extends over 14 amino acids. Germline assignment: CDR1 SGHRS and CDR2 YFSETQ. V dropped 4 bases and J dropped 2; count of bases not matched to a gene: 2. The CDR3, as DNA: TGCGCCAGCAGCGGGACTAGCGGCACCTACGAGCAGTACTTC. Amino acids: CASSGTSGTYEQYF.

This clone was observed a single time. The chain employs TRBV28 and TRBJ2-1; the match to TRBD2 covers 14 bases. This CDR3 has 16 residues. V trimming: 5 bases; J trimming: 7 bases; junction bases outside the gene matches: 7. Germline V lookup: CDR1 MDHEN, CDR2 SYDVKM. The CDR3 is CASSHRLAGGYNEQFF. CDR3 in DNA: TGTGCCAGCAGTCACCGACTAGCGGGAGGGTATAATGAGCAGTTCTTC.

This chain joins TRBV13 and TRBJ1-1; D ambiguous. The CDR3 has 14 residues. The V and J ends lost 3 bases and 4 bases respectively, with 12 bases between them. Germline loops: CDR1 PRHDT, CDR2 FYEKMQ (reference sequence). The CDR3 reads CASSFRPASTEAFF. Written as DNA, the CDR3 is TGTGCCAGCAGCTTCCGACCGGCTTCCACTGAAGCTTTCTTT.

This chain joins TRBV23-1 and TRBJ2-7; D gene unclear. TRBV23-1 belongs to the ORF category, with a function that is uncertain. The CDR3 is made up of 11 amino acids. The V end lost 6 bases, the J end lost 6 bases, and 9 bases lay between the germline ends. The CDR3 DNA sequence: TGCGCCAGCAGAGATGCGAGCGAGCAGTACTTC. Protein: CASRDASEQYF.

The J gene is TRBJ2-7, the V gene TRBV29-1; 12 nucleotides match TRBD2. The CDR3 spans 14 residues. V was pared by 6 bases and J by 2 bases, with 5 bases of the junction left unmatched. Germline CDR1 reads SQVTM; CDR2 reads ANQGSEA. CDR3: CSVRLAGVAYEQYF. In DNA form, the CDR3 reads TGCAGCGTCCGACTAGCGGGGGTTGCCTACGAGCAGTACTTC.

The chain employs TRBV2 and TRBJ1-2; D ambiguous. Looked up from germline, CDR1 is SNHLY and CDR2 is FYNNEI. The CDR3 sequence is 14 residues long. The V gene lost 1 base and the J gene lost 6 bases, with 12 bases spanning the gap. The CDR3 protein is CASSEGRTVNGYTF. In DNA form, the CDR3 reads TGTGCCAGCAGTGAAGGGAGGACGGTTAATGGCTACACCTTC.

CDR3 in amino acids: CASSLARGIPGNTIYF. The CDR3 DNA sequence: TGTGCCAGCAGCTTGGCCCGGGGTATTCCTGGAAACACCATATATTTT. The gene calls are TRBV5-6 and TRBJ1-3; the D is unclear. The CDR3 spans 16 residues. V was trimmed by 0 bases and J by 2 bases, leaving 12 bases between them. Looked up from germline, CDR1 is SGHDT and CDR2 is YYEEEE.

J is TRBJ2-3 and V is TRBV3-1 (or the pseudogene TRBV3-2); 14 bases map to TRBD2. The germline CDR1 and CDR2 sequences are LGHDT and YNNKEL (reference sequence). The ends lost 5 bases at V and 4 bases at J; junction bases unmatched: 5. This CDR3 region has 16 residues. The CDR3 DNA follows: TGTGCCAGCAGCTCGGGACTAGCGGGAGTCGCAGATACGCAGTATTTT. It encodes CASSSGLAGVADTQYF.

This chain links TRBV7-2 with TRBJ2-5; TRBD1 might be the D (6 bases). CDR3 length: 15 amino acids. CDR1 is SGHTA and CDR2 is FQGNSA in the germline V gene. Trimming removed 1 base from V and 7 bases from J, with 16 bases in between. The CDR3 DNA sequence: TGTGCCAGCAGCTTAGTAACGGTTCAAGGGGGGACCCAGTACTTC. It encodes CASSLVTVQGGTQYF.

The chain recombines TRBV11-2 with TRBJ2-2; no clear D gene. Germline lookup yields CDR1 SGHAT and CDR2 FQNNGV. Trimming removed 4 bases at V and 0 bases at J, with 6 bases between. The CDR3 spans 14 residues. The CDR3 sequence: CASSSGPNTGELFF. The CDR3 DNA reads TGTGCCAGCAGCTCTGGTCCGAACACCGGGGAGCTGTTTTTT.

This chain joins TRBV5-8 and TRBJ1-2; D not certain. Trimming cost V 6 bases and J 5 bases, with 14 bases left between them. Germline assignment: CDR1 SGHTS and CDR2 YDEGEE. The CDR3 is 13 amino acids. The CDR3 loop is CASMEQALYGYTF. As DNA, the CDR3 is TGTGCCAGCATGGAGCAGGCCCTTTATGGCTACACCTTC.

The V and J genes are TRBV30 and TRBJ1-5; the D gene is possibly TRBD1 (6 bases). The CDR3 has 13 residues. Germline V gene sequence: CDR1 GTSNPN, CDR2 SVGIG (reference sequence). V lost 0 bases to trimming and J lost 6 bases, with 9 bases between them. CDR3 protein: CAWSVRGSQPQHF. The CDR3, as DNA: TGTGCCTGGAGTGTCAGGGGTTCTCAGCCCCAGCATTTT.

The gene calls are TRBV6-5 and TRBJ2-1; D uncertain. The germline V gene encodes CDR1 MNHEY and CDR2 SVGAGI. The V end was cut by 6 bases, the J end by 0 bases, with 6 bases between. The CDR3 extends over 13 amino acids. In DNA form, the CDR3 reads TGTGCCAGCAGACCTAGCTCCTACAATGAGCAGTTCTTC. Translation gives CASRPSSYNEQFF.

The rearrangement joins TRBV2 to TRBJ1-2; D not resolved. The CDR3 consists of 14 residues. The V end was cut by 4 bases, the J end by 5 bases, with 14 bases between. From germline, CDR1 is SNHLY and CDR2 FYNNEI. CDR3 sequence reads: CASSASDGPYGYTF. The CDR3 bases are TGTGCCAGCAGTGCCTCTGACGGACCTTATGGCTACACCTTC.

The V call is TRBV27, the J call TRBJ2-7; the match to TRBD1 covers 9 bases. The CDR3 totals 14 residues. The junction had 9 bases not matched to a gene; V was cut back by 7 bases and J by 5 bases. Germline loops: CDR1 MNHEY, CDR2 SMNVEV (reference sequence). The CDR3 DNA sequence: TGTGCCAGCAAGCCGAGACAGGGGGACCACGAGCAGTACTTC. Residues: CASKPRQGDHEQYF.

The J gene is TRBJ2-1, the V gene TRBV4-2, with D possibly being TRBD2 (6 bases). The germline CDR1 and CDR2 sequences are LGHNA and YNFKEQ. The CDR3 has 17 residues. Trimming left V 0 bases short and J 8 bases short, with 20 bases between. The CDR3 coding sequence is TGTGCCAGCAGCCAAGATGGCTTCGGGACTTCGGGAGATGAGCAGTTCTTC. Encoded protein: CASSQDGFGTSGDEQFF.

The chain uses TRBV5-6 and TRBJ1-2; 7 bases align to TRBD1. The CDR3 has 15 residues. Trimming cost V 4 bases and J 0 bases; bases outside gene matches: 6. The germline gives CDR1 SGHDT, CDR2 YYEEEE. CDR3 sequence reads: CASSRPGQTNYGYTF. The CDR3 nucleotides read TGTGCCAGCAGCCGCCCGGGACAGACTAACTATGGCTACACCTTC.

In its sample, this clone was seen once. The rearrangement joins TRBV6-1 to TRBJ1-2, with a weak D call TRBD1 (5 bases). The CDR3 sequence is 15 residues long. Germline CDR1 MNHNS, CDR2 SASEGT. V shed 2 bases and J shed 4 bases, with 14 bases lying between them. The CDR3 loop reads CASSERGVSIYGYTF. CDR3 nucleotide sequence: TGTGCCAGCAGTGAACGAGGGGTATCTATCTATGGCTACACCTTC.

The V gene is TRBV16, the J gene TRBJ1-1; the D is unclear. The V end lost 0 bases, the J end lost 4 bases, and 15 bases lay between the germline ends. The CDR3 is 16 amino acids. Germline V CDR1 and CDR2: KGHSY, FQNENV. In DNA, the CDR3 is TGTGCCAGCAGCCAATCCCTGGGCATAAGAGCCACTGAAGCTTTCTTT. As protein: CASSQSLGIRATEAFF.

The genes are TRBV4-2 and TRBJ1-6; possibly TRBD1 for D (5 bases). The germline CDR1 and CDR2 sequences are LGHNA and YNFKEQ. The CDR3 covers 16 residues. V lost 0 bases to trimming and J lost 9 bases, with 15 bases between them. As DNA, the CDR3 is TGTGCCAGCAGCCAAGATTTGGGCCAGGGAGGTTCACCCCTCCACTTT. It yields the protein CASSQDLGQGGSPLHF.

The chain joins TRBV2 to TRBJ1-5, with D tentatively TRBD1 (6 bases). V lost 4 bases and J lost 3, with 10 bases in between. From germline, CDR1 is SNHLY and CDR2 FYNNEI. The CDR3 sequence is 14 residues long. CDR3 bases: TGTGCCAGCAGTGGGACAGTTAACAATCAGCCCCAGCATTTT. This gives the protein CASSGTVNNQPQHF.

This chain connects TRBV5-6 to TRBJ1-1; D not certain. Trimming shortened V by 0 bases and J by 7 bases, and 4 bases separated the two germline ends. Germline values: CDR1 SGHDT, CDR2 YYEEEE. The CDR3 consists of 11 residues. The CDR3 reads CASSLALEAFF. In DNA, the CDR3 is TGTGCCAGCAGCTTGGCCCTTGAAGCTTTCTTT.